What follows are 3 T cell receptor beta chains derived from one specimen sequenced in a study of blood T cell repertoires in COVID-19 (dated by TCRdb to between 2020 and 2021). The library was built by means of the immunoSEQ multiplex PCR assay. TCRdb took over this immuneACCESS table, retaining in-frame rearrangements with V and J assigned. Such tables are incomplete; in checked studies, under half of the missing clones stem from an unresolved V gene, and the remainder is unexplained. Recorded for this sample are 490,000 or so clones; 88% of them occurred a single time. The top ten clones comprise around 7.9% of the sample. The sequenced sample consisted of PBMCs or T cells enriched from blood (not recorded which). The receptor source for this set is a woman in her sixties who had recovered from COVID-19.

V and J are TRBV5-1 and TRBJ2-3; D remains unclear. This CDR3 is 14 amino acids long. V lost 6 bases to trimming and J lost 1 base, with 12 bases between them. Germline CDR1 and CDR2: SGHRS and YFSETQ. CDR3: CASTVRSGTDTQYF. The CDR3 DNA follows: TGCGCCAGCACCGTGAGGTCGGGCACAGATACGCAGTATTTT.

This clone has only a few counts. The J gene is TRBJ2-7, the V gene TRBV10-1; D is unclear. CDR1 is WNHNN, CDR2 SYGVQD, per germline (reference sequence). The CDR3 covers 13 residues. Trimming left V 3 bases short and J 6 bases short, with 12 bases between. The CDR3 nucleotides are TGCGCCAGCAGTGACCAGGCAGCCTCCGAGCAGTACTTC. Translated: CASSDQAASEQYF.

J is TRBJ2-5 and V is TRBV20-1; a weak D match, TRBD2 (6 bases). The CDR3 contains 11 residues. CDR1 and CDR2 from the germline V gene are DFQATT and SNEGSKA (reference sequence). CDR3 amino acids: CRAGSQETQYF. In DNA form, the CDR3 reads TGCAGGGCGGGGTCTCAAGAGACCCAGTACTTC.